The rows below give T cell receptor beta chains drawn from one sample of a study of T cell responses to AZD1222 COVID-19 vaccine. Profiled with immunoSEQ multiplex PCR; TCRdb holds only in-frame clones, not every one. The table lists about 66,000 clones, more than 85% of them singletons. This sample comprised peripheral blood, obtained on day 0 of AZD1222 vaccination. These receptors were obtained from an adult in good health. The CDR3 runs from the conserved cysteine through the conserved F or W. D genes are given only for firm matches. Clone size is stated in some rows and not others, as once, few, many or a class when expanded.

v_gene,abundance,j_gene,d_gene,CDR3nt,CDR3aa
TRBV28,NA,TRBJ2-1,TRBD2,TGTGCCAGCAGTTTAGCTAGCGGGAGGGCTGGTGAGCAGTTCTTC,CASSLASGRAGEQFF
TRBV19,NA,TRBJ1-2,TRBD1,TGTGCCAGTAGCAACCGGGACAGGGAAGGCTACACCTTC,CASSNRDREGYTF
TRBV30,once,TRBJ2-5,NA,TGTGCCTGGAGTGTGGGGGAAGAGACCCAGTACTTC,CAWSVGEETQYF
TRBV7-2,few,TRBJ2-6,NA,TGTGCCAGCAGCCCTAGGGGGGGCCTTGGGCCTTCTGGGGCCAACGTCCTGACTTTC,CASSPRGGLGPSGANVLTF
TRBV19,NA,TRBJ1-3,TRBD1,TGTGCCAGTAGCATTGACAGGGGTGGAAACACCATATATTTT,CASSIDRGGNTIYF
TRBV6-5,NA,TRBJ1-2,TRBD1,TGTGCCAGCAGTTTTCCCGGGACAGAGAATGGCTACACCTTC,CASSFPGTENGYTF
TRBV27,NA,TRBJ1-5,NA,TGTGCCAGCAGTTCTTCAACAGGGCCTAATCAGCCCCAGCATTTT,CASSSSTGPNQPQHF
TRBV4-1,NA,TRBJ1-6,NA,TGCGCCAGCAGCCAAGACCCCCCGCATAATTCACCCCTCCACTTT,CASSQDPPHNSPLHF
TRBV28,once,TRBJ1-4,TRBD1,TGTGCCAGCAGTTCAGAGGGGGCCGGGGAGGAAAAACTGTTTTTT,CASSSEGAGEEKLFF
TRBV5-4,NA,TRBJ2-6,TRBD2,TGTGCCAGCAGCGCCTCACTAGCGGGAGACTCTGGGGCCAACGTCCTGACTTTC,CASSASLAGDSGANVLTF
TRBV6-2/TRBV6-3,once,TRBJ1-4,NA,TGTGCCAGCAGTCCGGGGCGATGGGATGAAAAACTGTTTTTT,CASSPGRWDEKLFF
TRBV7-3,once,TRBJ2-7,NA,TGTGCCAGCAGCCTCGGACCCTCCTACGAGCAGTACTTC,CASSLGPSYEQYF
TRBV19,NA,TRBJ2-2,TRBD1,TGTGCCACCTCGACAGGGGACACCGGGGAGCTGTTTTTT,CATSTGDTGELFF
TRBV5-5,NA,TRBJ2-1,TRBD2,TGTGCCAGCAGCTCCTTTAGCGGGGGGGACTACAATGAGCAGTTCTTC,CASSSFSGGDYNEQFF
TRBV5-4,NA,TRBJ2-7,TRBD2,TGTGCCAGCAGCGCGGGACTAGCGGAAGTCTACGAGCAGTACTTC,CASSAGLAEVYEQYF
TRBV3-1/TRBV3-2,NA,TRBJ1-1,NA,TGTGCCAGCAGCCCCAGACTGAACACTGAAGCTTTCTTT,CASSPRLNTEAFF
TRBV6-2/TRBV6-3,NA,TRBJ1-1,NA,TGTGCCAGCAGTTCATCCCAGGCGAACACTGAAGCTTTCTTT,CASSSSQANTEAFF
TRBV7-2,NA,TRBJ1-4,TRBD1,TGTGCCAGCAGCTTTGGACAGGGTTCGTATGAAAAACTGTTTTTT,CASSFGQGSYEKLFF
TRBV18,NA,TRBJ2-7,TRBD1,TGTGCCAGCTCACCCGGGACAGGGATTACATACGAGCAGTACTTC,CASSPGTGITYEQYF
TRBV7-9,NA,TRBJ2-3,NA,TGTGCCAGCAGCCACGCCGGGGGCACAGATACGCAGTATTTT,CASSHAGGTDTQYF
TRBV19,NA,TRBJ2-7,TRBD1,TGTGCCAGTAGTATTGACAGGGGCTACGAGCAGTACTTC,CASSIDRGYEQYF
TRBV5-6,NA,TRBJ2-3,NA,TGTGCCAGCAGAGCGACAGTCAGCACAGATACGCAGTATTTT,CASRATVSTDTQYF
TRBV19,once,TRBJ2-2,NA,TGTGCCAGTACCTTGGACGGGAACACCGGGGAGCTGTTTTTT,CASTLDGNTGELFF
TRBV19,NA,TRBJ1-1,TRBD1,TGTGCCAGTAGTATACAATCCGGGACAGCTATGAACACTGAAGCTTTCTTT,CASSIQSGTAMNTEAFF
TRBV6-5,NA,TRBJ1-1,NA,TGTGCCAGCAACCCAGCGGCCGACGGAGCGACTGAAGCTTTCTTT,CASNPAADGATEAFF
TRBV29-1,once,TRBJ2-5,TRBD2,TGCAGCGTGGGAGGCGGGAGTATCGGAGAGACCCAGTACTTC,CSVGGGSIGETQYF
TRBV6-5,NA,TRBJ2-5,TRBD2,TGTGCCAGCACCGTAGCGGGGGCTGCCGAGACCCAGTACTTC,CASTVAGAAETQYF
TRBV4-3,NA,TRBJ2-2,NA,TGCGCCAGCAGCCAAGAAGCACTCTTCACCGGGGAGCTGTTTTTT,CASSQEALFTGELFF
TRBV27,NA,TRBJ2-7,TRBD1,TGTGCCAGCAGTTCGCGCTCGGGACAGGGTCTCTACGAGCAGTACTTC,CASSSRSGQGLYEQYF
TRBV6-5,once,TRBJ2-1,TRBD1,TGTGCCAGCAGGGACAGGGGGCAGCTCTACAATGAGCAGTTCTTC,CASRDRGQLYNEQFF
TRBV5-6,NA,TRBJ1-6,NA,TGTGCCAGCAGACAGGGAAGCTCCTATAATTCACCCCTCCACTTT,CASRQGSSYNSPLHF
TRBV5-4,NA,TRBJ2-2,NA,TGTGCCAGCAGCTTGCCGGACGGGGACGGGGAGCTGTTTTTT,CASSLPDGDGELFF
TRBV6-5,NA,TRBJ1-2,NA,TGTGCCACCAAACAAATACGGGGTGGCTACACCTTC,CATKQIRGGYTF
TRBV19,once,TRBJ2-1,TRBD2,TGTGCCAGTAGTATTGAAGGTAGCGGGTACAATGAGCAGTTCTTC,CASSIEGSGYNEQFF
TRBV6-5,NA,TRBJ1-5,TRBD1,TGTGCCAGCGGGGGACAGTACAATCAGCCCCAGCATTTT,CASGGQYNQPQHF
TRBV29-1,NA,TRBJ2-5,TRBD2,TGCAGCGTTGATTTGGGACTAGCGGGACAAGAGACCCAGTACTTC,CSVDLGLAGQETQYF
TRBV6-1,NA,TRBJ2-3,NA,TGTGCCAGCAGTGAAGGATTCACAGATACGCAGTATTTT,CASSEGFTDTQYF
TRBV5-5,NA,TRBJ2-6,NA,TGTGCCAGCAGCTTGGTTTGGCCAGTGCCTGGTGGGGCCAACGTCCTGACTTTC,CASSLVWPVPGGANVLTF
TRBV11-2,NA,TRBJ1-6,NA,TGTGCCAGCAGCCCCTTCCGGGATTATAATTCACCCCTCCACTTT,CASSPFRDYNSPLHF
TRBV3-1/TRBV3-2,NA,TRBJ2-7,NA,TGTGCCAGCAGCCCAGCCTCCTACGAGCAGTACTTC,CASSPASYEQYF
TRBV30,NA,TRBJ2-2,TRBD2,TGTGCCTGGAGTGGGGCGGGAGGGGTGAGCGGGGAGCTGTTTTTT,CAWSGAGGVSGELFF
TRBV6-5,once,TRBJ1-5,TRBD1,TGTGCCAGCAGTTACGGGACAGGGGTCAATCAGCCCCAGCATTTT,CASSYGTGVNQPQHF
TRBV7-9,NA,TRBJ2-5,NA,TGTGCCAGCAGCTTAATGGGGACTCTAAAAGAGACCCAGTACTTC,CASSLMGTLKETQYF
TRBV7-9,NA,TRBJ1-2,NA,TGTGCCAGCAGCTTAGTGAGAAATGATGGCTACACCTTC,CASSLVRNDGYTF
TRBV28,NA,TRBJ2-7,NA,TGTGCCAGCAGTTTGGTTCCTCGAGGGGGCGAGCAGTACTTC,CASSLVPRGGEQYF
TRBV6-5,NA,TRBJ2-5,TRBD1,TGTGCCAGCAGGCTTGTGACAGGGTGGGAGACCCAGTACTTC,CASRLVTGWETQYF
TRBV30,NA,TRBJ2-5,TRBD2,TGTGCCTGGAGCCCCGGACTAGCGGAAGAGACCCAGTACTTC,CAWSPGLAEETQYF
TRBV4-2,NA,TRBJ1-1,NA,TGTGCCAGCAGCCAAGTTGGGCAGGGACAGAACACTGAAGCTTTCTTT,CASSQVGQGQNTEAFF
TRBV30,once,TRBJ1-2,TRBD1,TGTGCCTGGAGTGTAACTGGGGACAGCTATGGCTACACCTTC,CAWSVTGDSYGYTF
TRBV2,NA,TRBJ1-2,NA,TGTGCCAGCAACGGAGGGTTGGAAGGCTACACCTTC,CASNGGLEGYTF
TRBV19,once,TRBJ2-1,NA,TGTGCCAGTAGTGGGACGGGTTACAATGAGCAGTTCTTC,CASSGTGYNEQFF
TRBV19,NA,TRBJ1-4,NA,TGTGCCAGTAGTAATCAAGACAGGCGAAATGAAAAACTGTTTTTT,CASSNQDRRNEKLFF
TRBV6-4,NA,TRBJ1-2,TRBD1,TGTGCCAGCAGTGAAAGGGGGCACGGAGCGGGTTATGGCTACACCTTC,CASSERGHGAGYGYTF
TRBV4-2,NA,TRBJ2-7,TRBD2,TGTGCCAGCAGCCACCCCCCCGGGCGGGGGGTTCCCTACGAGCAGTACTTC,CASSHPPGRGVPYEQYF
TRBV20-1,NA,TRBJ1-4,NA,TGCAGTGCTAGTGGAGAGGACGGGGCTGAAAAACTGTTTTTT,CSASGEDGAEKLFF
TRBV7-9,once,TRBJ2-6,NA,TGTGCCAGCAGCTTAGTGGGCTCTGGGGCCAACGTCCTGACTTTC,CASSLVGSGANVLTF
TRBV4-1,NA,TRBJ1-1,NA,TGCGCCAGCAGCAAACAGGGCACTGAAGCTTTCTTT,CASSKQGTEAFF
TRBV12-3/TRBV12-4,NA,TRBJ1-5,TRBD1,TGTGCCAGCAGTTTGACAGGGGGTCAGCCCCAGCATTTT,CASSLTGGQPQHF
TRBV11-3,NA,TRBJ2-1,NA,TGTGCCAGCAGCGAGGGCACCTCCTACAATGAGCAGTTCTTC,CASSEGTSYNEQFF